The 6 T cell receptor beta chains below come from one sample, sequenced in a study of T cells expressing NK-cell markers. TCRdb reprocessed the 5' RACE reads and reports one entry per CDR3 protein, with no DNA. The sample table includes roughly 430,000 distinct CDR3 sequences. Sequencing used blood T cells: a sorted CD56 or NKG2C T cell subset, CD4+ or CD8+ T cells, or bulk PBMC T cells (not recorded which). All receptors come from a woman aged 18-69 years in good health.

This sequence joins TRBV4-3 and TRBJ2-5; without DNA, the TCRdb call of TRBD1 cannot be checked. The CDR3 consists of 18 residues. Germline assignment: CDR1 LGHNA and CDR2 YSLEER. CDR3 amino acids: CASSQGPVVRGLEETQYF.

The J gene is TRBJ2-7, the V gene TRBV7-2; TCRdb's D call of TRBD1 is untestable without DNA. CDR3 length: 16 residues. CDR1 is SGHTA and CDR2 is FQGNSA in the germline V gene. This chain's CDR3 is CASSLAGDTSSYEQYF.

V is TRBV29-1 and J is TRBJ2-2. The CDR3 is made up of 13 amino acids. Germline V CDR1 and CDR2: SQVTM, ANQGSEA. This CDR3 reads CSGVFENTGELFF.

The CDR3 here is CASSQRPNNEKLFF. The rearrangement joins TRBV5-1 to TRBJ1-4. Per the germline V gene, CDR1 is SGHRS and CDR2 is YFSETQ. This CDR3 region has 14 residues.

V gene TRBV6-5 combines with J gene TRBJ1-4. This CDR3 is 13 amino acids long. The germline V gene encodes CDR1 MNHEY and CDR2 SVGAGI. CDR3 amino acids: CASSYSQNEKLFF.

This chain joins TRBV4-3 and TRBJ2-1; TCRdb's D call, TRBD2, is unchecked because there is no DNA. This CDR3 has 18 residues. Germline CDR1 LGHNA, CDR2 YSLEER. The CDR3: CASSQAVARTSAGNEQFF.